The 16 T cell receptor beta chains in this list originate from one sample, sequenced in a study of OX40 agonist ivuxolimab in advanced cancers. The repertoire was sequenced with immunoSEQ multiplex PCR; TCRdb's copy has only in-frame clones and lacks some. This repertoire shows about 96,000 clones, roughly 91% found once; its top ten account for roughly 1.6%. Sample: CD4+ or CD8+ T cells sorted from blood, taken in a trial of the OX40 agonist ivuxolimab. These receptors originate from an adult with an advanced solid tumor such as melanoma, head and neck, liver or kidney cancer.

The chain uses TRBV19 and TRBJ2-1; 8 bases are shared with TRBD2. This CDR3 is built from 15 residues. The germline V gene encodes CDR1 LNHDA and CDR2 SQIVND (reference sequence). V shed 1 base, J shed 6 bases, and the junction held 5 bases outside the gene matches. CDR3 DNA: TGTGCCAGTAGTATAGGGGGACTAGAGGTCAATGAGCAGTTCTTC. Amino acid sequence: CASSIGGLEVNEQFF.

The chain uses TRBV19 and TRBJ1-1; no reliable D call. In germline, CDR1 is LNHDA, CDR2 SQIVND (reference sequence). Trimming took 0 bases from V and 1 from J, leaving 9 bases between them. This CDR3 is built from 15 residues. The CDR3, as DNA: TGTGCCAGTAGTATAGAGGCACAGCCGAACACTGAAGCTTTCTTT. Its translation is CASSIEAQPNTEAFF.

V gene TRBV19 combines with J gene TRBJ2-5, with TRBD2 matching 8 bases. J lost 3 bases, V lost 7 bases, and 7 bases had no gene match. This CDR3 has 14 amino acids. Germline values: CDR1 LNHDA, CDR2 SQIVND (reference sequence). CDR3 bases: TGTGCCAGTACCCCCAGGGGACTAGAAGAGACCCAGTACTTC. It is translated as CASTPRGLEETQYF.

The V call is TRBV2, the J call TRBJ2-7, with TRBD1 identical over 7 bases. The germline V gene has CDR1 SNHLY and CDR2 FYNNEI. This CDR3 comprises 14 residues. J gave up 3 bases and V 1 base, and 3 bases lay outside the gene matches. The CDR3 spells CASSEVAGGYEQYF. CDR3 sequence (DNA): TGTGCCAGCAGTGAAGTGGCAGGGGGCTACGAGCAGTACTTC. The whole variable domain, remainder taken from reference TRBV2 and TRBJ2-7, is EPEVTQTPSHQVTQMGQEVILRCVPISNHLYFYWYRQILGQKVEFLVSFYNNEISEKSEIFDDQFSVERPDGSNFTLKIRSTKLEDSAMYFCASSEVAGGYEQYFGPGTRLTVT.

This chain links TRBV7-2 with TRBJ1-2; no clear D gene. V was cut by 1 base and J by 8 bases, with 14 bases left in between. CDR1 SGHTA and CDR2 FQGNSA come from the germline V gene. This CDR3 has 14 residues. Here the CDR3 DNA reads TGTGCCAGCAGCTTAGTGTTAGCTCGGAGAGGCTACACCTTC. Protein sequence: CASSLVLARRGYTF.

This chain links TRBV2 with TRBJ2-7; TRBD1 matches at 11 bases. Germline V gene data show CDR1 as SNHLY and CDR2 as FYNNEI. V was clipped by 6 bases and J by 4 bases; unmatched bases: 2. The CDR3 loop spans 13 amino acids. The CDR3 is CASSGTGGYEQYF. CDR3 sequence (DNA): TGTGCCAGCAGCGGGACAGGGGGATACGAGCAGTACTTC. Combining the CDR3 with reference TRBV2 and TRBJ2-7 gives the whole variable domain EPEVTQTPSHQVTQMGQEVILRCVPISNHLYFYWYRQILGQKVEFLVSFYNNEISEKSEIFDDQFSVERPDGSNFTLKIRSTKLEDSAMYFCASSGTGGYEQYFGPGTRLTVT.

The rearrangement links TRBV4-1 to TRBJ1-1; D is unclear. Germline-derived CDR1 and CDR2 are MGHRA and YSYEKL. The CDR3 consists of 16 residues. Trimming left V 2 bases short and J 4 bases short, with 17 bases between. The CDR3 region is CASSQSTVRGPTEAFF. As DNA, the CDR3 is TGCGCCAGCAGCCAATCAACAGTCAGAGGCCCCACTGAAGCTTTCTTT.

V usage is TRBV7-9 and J usage is TRBJ1-6, with D tentatively TRBD1 (6 bases). The CDR3 has 14 amino acids. Trimming stripped 5 bases from V and 5 bases from J, with 10 bases between. Germline-derived CDR1 and CDR2 are SEHNR and FQNEAQ (reference sequence). In DNA, the CDR3 is TGTGCCAGCAGCCTGGACAGTGATAATTCACCCCTCCACTTT. As protein: CASSLDSDNSPLHF.

This clone appeared a single time. The J gene is TRBJ2-2, the V gene TRBV28; 8 bases agree with TRBD1. Germline CDR1 is MDHEN and CDR2 is SYDVKM. The ends lost 3 bases at V and 3 bases at J; junction bases unmatched: 6. The CDR3 covers 16 residues. CDR3 bases: TGTGCCAGCAGTTTGGACAGGGTTCCGGACACCGGGGAGCTGTTTTTT. Protein: CASSLDRVPDTGELFF.

V gene TRBV28 combines with J gene TRBJ2-1; D is perhaps TRBD1 (5 bases). The V end lost 4 bases, the J end lost 7 bases, and 14 bases lay between the germline ends. This CDR3 is 14 amino acids long. Germline V lookup: CDR1 MDHEN, CDR2 SYDVKM. CDR3 coding DNA: TGTGCCAGCAGTTCACAGGCCTTCGCGAATGAGCAGTTCTTC. This encodes CASSSQAFANEQFF.

The J gene is TRBJ2-3, the V gene TRBV7-9; 10 nucleotides match TRBD2. Trimming removed 3 bases from V and 4 bases from J; junction bases left unmatched: 4. In germline, CDR1 is SEHNR, CDR2 FQNEAQ (reference sequence). The CDR3 runs to 15 residues. The CDR3 here is CASSLTGLASDTQYF. The CDR3 nucleotides are TGTGCCAGCAGCTTGACGGGACTAGCGTCAGATACGCAGTATTTT. Variable domain in full (rest from reference TRBV7-9 and TRBJ2-3): DTGVSQNPRHKITKRGQNVTFRCDPISEHNRLYWYRQTLGQGPEFLTYFQNEAQLEKSRLLSDRFSAERPKGSFSTLEIQRTEQGDSAMYLCASSLTGLASDTQYFGPGTRLTVL.

The rearrangement links TRBV29-1 to TRBJ1-2; the match to TRBD1 covers 9 bases. The CDR3 has 13 residues. Trimming took 7 bases from V and 3 from J; bases not matched to a gene: 6. From germline, CDR1 is SQVTM and CDR2 ANQGSEA. CDR3: CSAGTGRDYGYTF. The CDR3 nucleotides are TGCAGCGCTGGGACAGGGCGGGACTATGGCTACACCTTC.

This chain joins TRBV6-4 and TRBJ2-5; 9 bases map to TRBD2. CDR3 size: 16 residues. Germline CDR1 and CDR2: MRHNA and SNTAGT. V was pared by 0 bases and J by 3 bases, with 5 bases of the junction left unmatched. This CDR3 is CASSDSKPSGKETQYF. The CDR3 region has the DNA TGTGCCAGCAGTGACTCGAAGCCTAGCGGGAAAGAGACCCAGTACTTC.

The rearrangement joins TRBV2 to TRBJ2-3, with D tentatively TRBD2 (5 bases). With 7 bases removed from V and 1 base from J, the gap between germline ends came to 15 bases. The V gene's germline CDR1 is SNHLY and CDR2 FYNNEI. The CDR3 runs to 15 residues. CDR3 sequence reads: CASTRGPQGTDTQYF. For the CDR3, the DNA is TGTGCCAGCACCAGAGGGCCTCAAGGCACAGATACGCAGTATTTT.

This clone was counted once. The J gene is TRBJ2-2, the V gene TRBV11-3; possibly TRBD1 for D (5 bases). Germline values: CDR1 SGHNT, CDR2 YENEEA. The CDR3 is 16 amino acids. Trimming removed 1 base from V and 7 bases from J, with 16 bases in between. CDR3 sequence reads: CASSLVMGPRSGELFF. The CDR3 region has the DNA TGTGCCAGCAGCTTAGTTATGGGGCCGCGGAGCGGGGAGCTGTTTTTT.

This chain joins TRBV9 and TRBJ2-2, with 7 positions matching TRBD1. This CDR3 contains 17 residues. Trimming removed 0 bases from V and 4 bases from J; junction bases left unmatched: 9. Germline V CDR1 and CDR2: SGDLS, YYNGEE. CDR3 sequence: CASSVASSGGITGELFF. CDR3 in DNA: TGTGCCAGCAGCGTAGCATCCTCAGGGGGTATCACCGGGGAGCTGTTTTTT.